This record covers a single T cell receptor (beta chain). Its specificity is not known. These data belong to a study of CD8+CD57+ T cells in acquired aplastic anemia. For the study at large: Average DNA yield from sorted CD4+ and CD8+ cells was around 3.2 ug. Study-wide results and limits: Patients and controls were found to share fewer than 35 CD8+ CDR3 sequences. Patients did not significantly differ from controls in CD8+ Simpson's diversity.

Flow cytometry had shown expanded CD8+CD57+ cells in the patients chosen for sequencing. Both TCR beta VDJ combination and CDR3 sequence profiling were carried out. Genomic DNA was the template for this profiling. TCRdb processed the reads anew with MiXCR; each CDR3 protein has one entry. This table holds over 250,000 distinct CDR3 sequences, roughly 53% found once. Per germline, CDR1 KGHDR and CDR2 SFDVKD. V shed 4 bases and J shed 8 bases, with 13 bases lying between them. The CDR3 runs to 13 residues. The sequenced sample was sorted CD4+, CD8+, or CD8+CD57+ T cells (not recorded which) from PBMCs. V is TRBV24-1 and J is TRBJ1-2; D is uncertain. The source of this sequence is a human donor with aplastic anemia. CDR3 nucleotide sequence: TGTGCCACCAGTGACCCAGGAGATAGGGGCTACACCTTC. This gives the protein CATSDPGDRGYTF.